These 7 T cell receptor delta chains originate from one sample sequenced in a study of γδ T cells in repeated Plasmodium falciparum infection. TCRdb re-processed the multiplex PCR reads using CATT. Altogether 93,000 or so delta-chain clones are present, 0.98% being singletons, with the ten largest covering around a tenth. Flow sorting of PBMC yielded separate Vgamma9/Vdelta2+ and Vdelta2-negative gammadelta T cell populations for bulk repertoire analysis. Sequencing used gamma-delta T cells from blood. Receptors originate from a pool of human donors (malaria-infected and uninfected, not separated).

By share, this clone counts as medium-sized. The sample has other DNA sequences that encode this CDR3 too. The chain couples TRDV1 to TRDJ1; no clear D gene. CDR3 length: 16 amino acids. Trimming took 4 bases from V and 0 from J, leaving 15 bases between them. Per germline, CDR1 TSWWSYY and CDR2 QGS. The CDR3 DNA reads TGTGCTCTTGGGGGCCGCTCCGCTTTCCACACCGATAAACTCATCTTT. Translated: CALGGRSAFHTDKLIF.

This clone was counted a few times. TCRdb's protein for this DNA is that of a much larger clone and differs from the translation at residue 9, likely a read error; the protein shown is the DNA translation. The chain's CDR3 is CALGEPCQKGDIESPDKLIF. The CDR3 nucleotides are TGTGCTCTTGGGGAACCATGTCAGAAGGGGGATATAGAATCGCCCGATAAACTCATCTTT. This sequence joins TRDV1 and TRDJ1; the match to TRDD3 covers 8 bases. TCRdb lists no J gene, so it was determined here by aligning the DNA to germline. V was pared by 1 base and J by 3 bases, with 19 bases of the junction left unmatched. The CDR3 consists of 20 residues. The germline CDR1 and CDR2 sequences are TSWWSYY and QGS.

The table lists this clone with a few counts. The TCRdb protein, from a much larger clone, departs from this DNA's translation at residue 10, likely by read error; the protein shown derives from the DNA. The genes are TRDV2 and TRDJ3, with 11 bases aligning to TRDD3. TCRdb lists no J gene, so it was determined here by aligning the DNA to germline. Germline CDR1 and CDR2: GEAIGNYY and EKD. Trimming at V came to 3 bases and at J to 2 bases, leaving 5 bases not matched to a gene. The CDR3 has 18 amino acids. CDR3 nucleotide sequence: TGTGCCTGTGACGTACTGGGGGATATTCCCTGGGACACCCGACAGATGTTTTTC. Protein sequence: CACDVLGDIPWDTRQMFF.

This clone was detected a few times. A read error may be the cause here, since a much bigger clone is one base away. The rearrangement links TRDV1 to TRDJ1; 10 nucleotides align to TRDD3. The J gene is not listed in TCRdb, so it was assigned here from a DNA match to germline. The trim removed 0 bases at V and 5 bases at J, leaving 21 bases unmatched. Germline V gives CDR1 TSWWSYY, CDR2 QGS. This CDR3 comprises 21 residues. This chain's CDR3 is CALGELVKAFLDTGGSDKLIF. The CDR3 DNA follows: TGTGCTCTTGGGGAACTAGTCAAGGCCTTCCTGGATACTGGGGGATCTGATAAACTCATCTTT.

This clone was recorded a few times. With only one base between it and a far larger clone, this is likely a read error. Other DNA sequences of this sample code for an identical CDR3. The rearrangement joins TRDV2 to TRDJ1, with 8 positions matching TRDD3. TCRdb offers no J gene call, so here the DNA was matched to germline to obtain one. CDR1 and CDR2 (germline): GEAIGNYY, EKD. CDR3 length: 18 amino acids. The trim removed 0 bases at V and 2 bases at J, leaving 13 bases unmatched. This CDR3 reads CACDTVGDGAPRTDKLIF. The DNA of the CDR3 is TGTGCCTGTGACACCGTGGGGGATGGGGCCCCACGGACCGATAAACTCATCTTT.

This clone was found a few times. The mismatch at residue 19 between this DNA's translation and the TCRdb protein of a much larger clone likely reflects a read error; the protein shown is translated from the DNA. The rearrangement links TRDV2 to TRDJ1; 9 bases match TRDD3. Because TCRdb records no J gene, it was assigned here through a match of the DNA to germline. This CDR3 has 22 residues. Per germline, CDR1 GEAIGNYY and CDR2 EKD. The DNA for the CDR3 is TGTGCCTGTGCCAGAAAGAACCCTACGCTGGGGGATGGAACCCTGTACACCGATGAACTCATCTTT. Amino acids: CACARKNPTLGDGTLYTDELIF.

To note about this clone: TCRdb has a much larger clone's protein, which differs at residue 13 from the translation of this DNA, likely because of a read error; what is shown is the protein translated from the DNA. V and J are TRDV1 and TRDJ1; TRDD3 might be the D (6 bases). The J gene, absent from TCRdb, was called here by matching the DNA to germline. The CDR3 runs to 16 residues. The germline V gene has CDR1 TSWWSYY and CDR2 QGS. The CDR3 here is CALGDSWGGYTDRLIF. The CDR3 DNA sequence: TGTGCTCTTGGGGATTCTTGGGGGGGGTACACCGATAGACTCATCTTT.